Listed below are T cell receptor beta chains from one sample, sequenced in a study of cytomegalovirus exposure and HLA in healthy donors. Produced via immunoSEQ multiplex PCR; TCRdb's table is partial and in-frame only. The sample includes tens of thousands of clones, 60% to 80% of them seen just once. Source material: PBMCs. The source is a woman aged 45-59 years in good health and CMV-seropositive. The CDR3 runs from the conserved cysteine through the conserved F or W. A D gene is named only where the DNA matches it firmly. The size field is filled for only some rows; it gives once, few, many or a size class.

V	D	J	size	DNA	CDR3
TRBV6-1	TRBD1	TRBJ2-1	-	TGTGCCAGCAGCGAGACAGGGTCAAATGAGCAGTTCTTC	CASSETGSNEQFF
TRBV9	TRBD2	TRBJ2-1	-	TGTGCCAGCAGCGTAAAGGTAACTAGCGATTCCTACAATGAGCAGTTCTTC	CASSVKVTSDSYNEQFF
TRBV6-5	TRBD1	TRBJ2-1	-	TGTGCCAGCAGTTACGCTTCCGGGACAGGGGAATTCTTC	CASSYASGTGEFF
TRBV5-1	-	TRBJ1-1	once	TGCGCCAGCAGCCTGAAAGCGAAGAACACTGAAGCTTTCTTT	CASSLKAKNTEAFF
TRBV5-1	-	TRBJ2-5	once	TGCGCCAGCAGCTTGGCCGAGAGGCCCCAGACCCAGTACTTC	CASSLAERPQTQYF
TRBV5-4	TRBD1	TRBJ2-2	-	TGTGCCAGCAGCTTGGTTCAGGGGGCGAACACCGGGGAGCTGTTTTTT	CASSLVQGANTGELFF
TRBV23-1	TRBD1	TRBJ2-1	-	TGCGCCAGCAGTCAATCTGAGATTCGGGAGTGGGGGACAGGAATATACAATGAGCAGTTCTTC	CASSQSEIREWGTGIYNEQFF
TRBV13	-	TRBJ2-5	once	TGTGCCAGCAGCCCACGGGGAAACCAAGAGACCCAGTACTTC	CASSPRGNQETQYF
TRBV6-4	-	TRBJ1-2	-	TGTGCCAGCAGTGACTCGAGTTCTGGTGGACTGCATTCTGGCTACACCTTC	CASSDSSSGGLHSGYTF
TRBV7-3	-	TRBJ1-3	-	TGTGCCAGCAGCTCGGGGTCTGGAAACACCATATATTTT	CASSSGSGNTIYF
TRBV2	-	TRBJ2-1	-	TGTGCCAGCAGTGCTCAGGCAGCTTACAATGAGCAGTTCTTC	CASSAQAAYNEQFF
TRBV19	-	TRBJ1-1	-	TGTGCCAGTAGTATAACAGGTAACACTGAAGCTTTCTTT	CASSITGNTEAFF
TRBV21-1	-	TRBJ1-5	-	TGTGCCAGCGGGGGGATAGGGGGGGGTCAGCCCCAGCATTTT	CASGGIGGGQPQHF
TRBV6-5	-	TRBJ1-1	-	TGTGCCAGCAGTTTACAGCAGAACACTGAAGCTTTCTTT	CASSLQQNTEAFF
TRBV6-1	-	TRBJ2-3	once	TGTGCCAGCAGTGAAGCCGGGTCTACGCAGTATTTT	CASSEAGSTQYF
TRBV11-3	-	TRBJ1-1	-	TGTGCCAGCAGCGACCGCGAGGACACTGAAGCTTTCTTT	CASSDREDTEAFF
TRBV6-1	-	TRBJ2-2	once	TGTGCCAGCAGTTTTTACGGGGAGCTGTTTTTT	CASSFYGELFF
TRBV6-1	TRBD2	TRBJ2-3	-	TGTGCCAGCAGTACGGGACTAGCGGGTAATACGCAGTATTTT	CASSTGLAGNTQYF
TRBV2	TRBD1	TRBJ2-5	once	TGTGCCAGCAGTGAAGTTAAGGGACAGGGAGAGGATCAAGAGACCCAGTACTTC	CASSEVKGQGEDQETQYF
TRBV7-3	-	TRBJ2-3	once	TGTGCCAGCAGCTTGTATGCGACAGATACGCAGTATTTT	CASSLYATDTQYF
TRBV19	-	TRBJ2-2	once	TGTGCCAGTAGTATAGTGGAGGTGGGGGAGCTGTTTTTT	CASSIVEVGELFF
TRBV6-6	-	TRBJ1-1	-	TGTGCCAGCAGTGCCCCCGGGGGGAACACTGAAGCTTTCTTT	CASSAPGGNTEAFF
TRBV6-5	-	TRBJ1-1	-	TGTGCCAGCAGTGAATCGCTGAGACAGTACCTCTTT	CASSESLRQYLF
TRBV6-5	TRBD1	TRBJ1-6	-	TGTGCCAGCAGTTACGAGGACAGGGGAGCGGCACCCCTCCACTTT	CASSYEDRGAAPLHF
TRBV5-1	-	TRBJ2-3	-	TGCGCCAGCAGCTTTTACCGCGGAGATACGCAGTATTTT	CASSFYRGDTQYF
TRBV2	TRBD1	TRBJ1-1	-	TGTGCCAGCTTAGACAGGACAGGGGGCATGAGCACTGAAGCTTTCTTT	CASLDRTGGMSTEAFF
TRBV5-5	-	TRBJ2-7	-	TGTGCCAGCAGCTTGGGTGACGGGACATACTACGAGCAGTACTTC	CASSLGDGTYYEQYF
TRBV2	-	TRBJ1-1	-	TGTGCCAGCAGTAAGCAGGGTAACACTGAAGCTTTCTTT	CASSKQGNTEAFF
TRBV6-1	TRBD2	TRBJ2-3	-	TGTGCCAGCAGTGCGACTAGCGGGGCCACAGATACGCAGTATTTT	CASSATSGATDTQYF
TRBV9	-	TRBJ2-5	-	TGTGCCAGCAGTACTGGCGGGGCGGATGAGACCCAGTACTTC	CASSTGGADETQYF
TRBV15	-	TRBJ2-3	-	TGTGCCACCAGGGAGAGAGGGCTCACAGATACGCAGTATTTT	CATRERGLTDTQYF
TRBV6-5	-	TRBJ1-5	-	TGTGCCAGCAGTTACTCCCGGGACTCCCAGCCCCAGCATTTT	CASSYSRDSQPQHF
TRBV7-3	TRBD2	TRBJ2-5	-	TGTGCCAGCAGCTTAAGGGAGGGAGAGACCCAGTACTTC	CASSLREGETQYF
TRBV5-1	TRBD2	TRBJ2-7	-	TGCGCCAGCAGCTCAGGACACGGGACTAGCGGGGGGGCCGGATACGAGCAGTACTTC	CASSSGHGTSGGAGYEQYF
TRBV7-9	TRBD2	TRBJ2-3	-	TGTGCCAGCAGCCTTGCGACTAGCGGATCAGATACGCAGTATTTT	CASSLATSGSDTQYF
TRBV15	-	TRBJ2-1	-	TGTGCCACCAGCAAGGACAGCTACAATGAGCAGTTCTTC	CATSKDSYNEQFF
TRBV29-1	TRBD2	TRBJ2-3	-	TGCAGCGTTGTCGGGGGGGTCACAGATACGCAGTATTTT	CSVVGGVTDTQYF
TRBV19	-	TRBJ2-5	-	TGTGCCAGTAGTATAGGACTCCGCCAAGAGACCCAGTACTTC	CASSIGLRQETQYF
TRBV5-1	TRBD1	TRBJ2-2	once	TGCGCCAGCTCTCGGGACAGGGGTGCCGGGGAGCTGTTTTTT	CASSRDRGAGELFF
TRBV30	-	TRBJ1-3	once	TGTGCCTGGAGTGTGGGGGGGGCTTCGGGGGGAAACACCATATATTTT	CAWSVGGASGGNTIYF
TRBV5-1	TRBD1	TRBJ2-5	few	TGCGCCAGCACAACCAGGACAGGGTCGGAGACCCAGTACTTC	CASTTRTGSETQYF
TRBV18	TRBD2	TRBJ2-5	-	TGTGCCAGCTCACCACTGGGACTAGCGGAGACACAAGAGACCCAGTACTTC	CASSPLGLAETQETQYF
TRBV6-5	-	TRBJ1-1	-	TGTGCCAGCAGTTCCCGGGGGGTGGGAGGGGTTTTGCAAGCTTTCTTT	CASSSRGVGGVLQAFF
TRBV2	TRBD2	TRBJ2-3	-	TGTGCCAACGGGCGGGAGGTGACAGATACGCAGTATTTT	CANGREVTDTQYF
TRBV18	-	TRBJ1-2	-	TGTGCCAGCTCACCACGGGACTTCAGTGGCTACACCTTC	CASSPRDFSGYTF
TRBV30	TRBD1	TRBJ2-7	-	TGTGCCTGGAGTAGGACAGGGCCCTCCTACGAGCAGTACTTC	CAWSRTGPSYEQYF
TRBV5-4	-	TRBJ2-7	-	TGTGCCAGCAGCTCTAGTAGCTACGAGCAGTACTTC	CASSSSSYEQYF